The 9 T cell receptor beta chains below come from one sample, sequenced in a study of CD8 T cells in Susac syndrome. Reverse transcription used roughly 0.45 to 1 ug RNA and random hexamers. TCRdb ran MiXCR on the immunoSEQ multiplex PCR reads and lists one entry per CDR3 protein. In the table there are 300,000 to 350,000 distinct CDR3 sequences, about 90% of which are singletons. Sequenced input: CD4+ T cells from PBMCs. The receptors shown here come from a human donor with multiple sclerosis.

V and J are TRBV3-1 and TRBJ2-3; D gene unclear. The CDR3 length is 15 residues. The V gene lost 2 bases and the J gene lost 4 bases, with 13 bases spanning the gap. Germline V CDR1 and CDR2: LGHDT, YNNKEL (reference sequence). DNA of the CDR3: TGTGCCAGCAGCCAAACGCTAAGTAGCCCAGATACGCAGTATTTT. Protein sequence: CASSQTLSSPDTQYF.

This clonotype was seen once. The chain combines TRBV11-2 with TRBJ1-2; D not resolved. Germline CDR1 reads SGHAT; CDR2 reads FQNNGV. Trimming took 5 bases from V and 2 from J, leaving 15 bases between them. CDR3 length equals 15 residues. CDR3 loop: CASSPRVGSNYGYTF. The CDR3 DNA follows: TGTGCCAGCAGCCCCCGGGTGGGATCCAACTATGGCTACACCTTC. Filled out from reference TRBV11-2 and TRBJ1-2, the complete variable domain reads EAGVAQSPRYKIIEKRQSVAFWCNPISGHATLYWYQQILGQGPKLLIQFQNNGVVDDSQLPKDRFSAERLKGVDSTLKIQPAKLEDSAVYLCASSPRVGSNYGYTFGSGTRLTVV.

This chain joins TRBV20-1 and TRBJ1-1; 8 bases are shared with TRBD1. Germline CDR1 DFQATT, CDR2 SNEGSKA (reference sequence). The CDR3 contains 15 residues. Trimming took 7 bases from V and 5 from J; bases not matched to a gene: 15. CDR3 sequence reads: CSGNDRGGSPTEAFF. The CDR3 nucleotides are TGCAGTGGCAACGACAGGGGAGGAAGTCCGACTGAAGCTTTCTTT.

The chain combines TRBV30 with TRBJ2-1; 10 positions match TRBD2. V lost 3 bases and J lost 10; bases outside the gene matches: 9. Germline lookup yields CDR1 GTSNPN and CDR2 SVGIG (reference sequence). The CDR3 loop spans 14 amino acids. The CDR3 bases are TGTGCCTGGAGCCCGGGGCTAGCGGGAGTGGAGCAGTTCTTC. Translation: CAWSPGLAGVEQFF.

This chain uses TRBV6-2 or TRBV6-3 with TRBJ1-1, with D unclear. The CDR3 consists of 15 residues. Looked up from germline, CDR1 is MNHEY and CDR2 is SVGEGT. V was cut by 5 bases and J by 6 bases, with 19 bases left in between. As DNA, the CDR3 is TGTGCCAGCAGTATTATTAGCCAGCCCGGGGCTGAAGCTTTCTTT. Translated: CASSIISQPGAEAFF.

The chain recombines TRBV5-1 with TRBJ1-1; D perhaps matches TRBD1 (5 bases). V lost 4 bases to trimming and J lost 3 bases, with 16 bases between them. Germline V lookup: CDR1 SGHRS, CDR2 YFSETQ. The CDR3 runs 15 residues. This CDR3 is CASSISTVPDTEAFF. The CDR3 coding sequence is TGCGCCAGCAGCATTTCGACAGTACCGGACACTGAAGCTTTCTTT. The full variable domain, with the rest looked up from reference TRBV5-1 and TRBJ1-1, is KAGVTQTPRYLIKTRGQQVTLSCSPISGHRSVSWYQQTPGQGLQFLFEYFSETQRNKGNFPGRFSGRQFSNSRSEMNVSTLELGDSALYLCASSISTVPDTEAFFGQGTRLTVV.

V is TRBV14 and J is TRBJ1-3; D is undetermined. Looked up from germline, CDR1 is SGHDN and CDR2 is FVKESK. Deletions cut 0 bases from V and 4 bases from J, with 10 bases between. The CDR3 spans 15 residues. As DNA, the CDR3 is TGTGCCAGCAGCCAAGATGGGTACAGAGGAAACACCATATATTTT. Encoded protein: CASSQDGYRGNTIYF. The entire variable domain, with the rest obtained from reference TRBV14 and TRBJ1-3, is as follows: EAGVTQFPSHSVIEKGQTVTLRCDPISGHDNLYWYRRVMGKEIKFLLHFVKESKQDESGMPNNRFLAERTGGTYSTLKVQPAELEDSGVYFCASSQDGYRGNTIYFGEGSWLTVV.

The chain uses TRBV4-1 and TRBJ2-3, with a tentative D call TRBD1 (5 bases). CDR3 length: 17 amino acids. Per germline, CDR1 MGHRA and CDR2 YSYEKL. The V and J ends lost 1 base and 2 bases respectively, with 16 bases between them. The CDR3 nucleotides read TGCGCCAGCAGCCAAGGTCCGGCAGGGCTTATCACAGATACGCAGTATTTT. Translating gives CASSQGPAGLITDTQYF.

The V and J genes are TRBV12-3 or TRBV12-4 and TRBJ2-2; 7 positions match TRBD1. The V gene end was trimmed by 8 bases and the J gene end by 2 bases; junction bases not matched to a gene: 14. The CDR3 has 17 residues. The DNA for the CDR3 is TGTGCCAGCCTGAACACCCGGAGACAGGGAAACACCGGGGAGCTGTTTTTT. Translating it yields CASLNTRRQGNTGELFF.